The 27 T cell receptor beta chains presented below share a single source sample, sequenced in a study of early stage breast cancer tumors. Produced via immunoSEQ multiplex PCR; TCRdb's table is partial and in-frame only. The sample shows about 63,000 clones, about 74% of them seen only once. Input material: blood. These receptors were taken from a person younger than 45 with breast cancer.

This sequence joins TRBV5-4 and TRBJ2-3; 8 nucleotides align to TRBD2. This CDR3 is built from 17 residues. Trimming cost V 3 bases and J 6 bases; bases outside gene matches: 15. Germline CDR1 SGHNT, CDR2 YYREEE (reference sequence). The CDR3 region has the DNA TGTGCCAGCAGCTCGGCAATATACGGGGGGGACCTTGATACGCAGTATTTT. Protein product: CASSSAIYGGDLDTQYF. Filled out from reference TRBV5-4 and TRBJ2-3, the complete variable domain reads ETGVTQSPTHLIKTRGQQVTLRCSSQSGHNTVSWYQQALGQGPQFIFQYYREEENGRGNFPPRFSGLQFPNYSSELNVNALELDDSALYLCASSSAIYGGDLDTQYFGPGTRLTVL.

This clone occurred a few times. The chain uses TRBV5-1 and TRBJ2-7; tentative D call: TRBD1 (5 bases). CDR3 size: 14 residues. Trimming took off 0 bases at V and 0 bases at J, with 7 bases between the two ends. Germline V gene sequence: CDR1 SGHRS, CDR2 YFSETQ. The CDR3: CASSLADSSYEQYF. In DNA form, the CDR3 reads TGCGCCAGCAGCTTGGCCGACAGCTCCTACGAGCAGTACTTC. Drawing the rest from reference TRBV5-1 and TRBJ2-7, the complete variable domain is KAGVTQTPRYLIKTRGQQVTLSCSPISGHRSVSWYQQTPGQGLQFLFEYFSETQRNKGNFPGRFSGRQFSNSRSEMNVSTLELGDSALYLCASSLADSSYEQYFGPGTRLTVT.

Only a few counts were recorded for this clone. The chain has TRBV9 and TRBJ2-3; possible D gene TRBD2, 6 bases. CDR1 is SGDLS and CDR2 is YYNGEE in the germline V gene. The V end was cut by 3 bases, the J end by 4 bases, with 12 bases between. CDR3 length equals 14 residues. CDR3 in amino acids: CASSARDSADTQYF. CDR3 sequence (DNA): TGTGCCAGCAGCGCCCGGGACTCAGCAGATACGCAGTATTTT.

The V gene is TRBV5-1, the J gene TRBJ2-7, with 9 bases aligning to TRBD1. The V segment lost 1 base and the J segment 4 bases; nucleotides outside the gene matches: 6. Germline lookup yields CDR1 SGHRS and CDR2 YFSETQ. This CDR3 region has 15 residues. The CDR3 here is CASSLYGDRVYEQYF. The CDR3 bases are TGCGCCAGCAGCTTGTACGGGGACAGGGTTTACGAGCAGTACTTC.

The chain combines TRBV4-1 with TRBJ2-7; tentatively, D is TRBD1 or TRBD2 (5 bases each). This CDR3 is 14 amino acids long. V gave up 1 base and J gave up 7 bases, with 14 bases separating them. CDR1 MGHRA and CDR2 YSYEKL come from the germline V gene. The chain's CDR3 is CASSQVQGSGEQYF. CDR3 sequence (DNA): TGCGCCAGCAGCCAAGTCCAGGGTTCGGGGGAGCAGTACTTC.

This clone was seen more than once but under ten times. The rearrangement uses TRBV25-1 and TRBJ1-6, with 10 bases that match TRBD1. The CDR3 covers 13 residues. V gave up 8 bases and J gave up 8 bases; unmatched junction bases: 3. In germline, CDR1 is MGHDK, CDR2 SYGVNS. The CDR3 reads CASLGQGDSPLHF. CDR3 sequence (DNA): TGTGCCAGCCTTGGACAGGGGGATTCACCCCTCCACTTT.

The V and J genes are TRBV7-8 and TRBJ2-5; the D gene is possibly TRBD2 (5 bases). The V end lost 5 bases, the J end lost 5 bases, and 12 bases lay between the germline ends. Germline CDR1 SGHVS, CDR2 FQNEAQ. The CDR3 has 13 residues. CDR3 loop: CASSAGERETQYF. The CDR3 DNA is TGTGCCAGCAGCGCCGGGGAGAGGGAGACCCAGTACTTC.

The chain combines TRBV5-1 with TRBJ2-5; 10 positions agree with TRBD1. Trimming took 0 bases from V and 7 from J; bases not matched to a gene: 12. The CDR3 runs to 17 residues. Germline V gene sequence: CDR1 SGHRS, CDR2 YFSETQ. This CDR3 is CASSLAGTGVGAWTQYF. CDR3 sequence (DNA): TGCGCCAGCAGCTTGGCAGGGACAGGGGTGGGGGCATGGACCCAGTACTTC.

This chain joins TRBV5-4 and TRBJ2-7; 7 bases align to TRBD1. After removal of 0 bases from V and 1 base from J, the junction contained 1 base not matched to a gene. CDR3 length: 14 residues. Germline CDR1 is SGHNT and CDR2 is YYREEE (reference sequence). Here the CDR3 DNA reads TGTGCCAGCAGCTTGGCGGGACAGTCCTACGAGCAGTACTTC. It translates to CASSLAGQSYEQYF.

This chain's CDR3 is CASSETPGSGNTIYF. The CDR3 bases are TGCGCCAGCAGTGAGACCCCCGGTTCTGGAAACACCATATATTTT. This chain joins TRBV10-1 and TRBJ1-3; D uncertain. The ends were cut back, 2 bases at V and 1 base at J, with 9 bases in the middle. The germline V gene has CDR1 WNHNN and CDR2 SYGVQD (reference sequence). The CDR3 covers 15 residues.

The chain joins TRBV19 to TRBJ1-1; 7 nucleotides agree with TRBD1. Germline V lookup: CDR1 LNHDA, CDR2 SQIVND (reference sequence). The V segment lost 0 bases and the J segment 5 bases; nucleotides outside the gene matches: 6. The CDR3 is 15 residues long. As DNA, the CDR3 is TGTGCCAGTAGTATAGAACCGACAGGGTTGACTGAAGCTTTCTTT. Amino acids: CASSIEPTGLTEAFF.

The chain carries TRBV11-2 and TRBJ1-1; D not certain. The CDR3 runs 14 residues. Germline CDR1 reads SGHAT; CDR2 reads FQNNGV. V gave up 4 bases and J gave up 3 bases, with 12 bases separating them. For the CDR3, the DNA is TGTGCCAGCAGCTGGGCGGGGTCCGACACTGAAGCTTTCTTT. Encoded protein: CASSWAGSDTEAFF.

The CDR3 reads CASSQVGLAGGEQFF. The DNA of the CDR3 is TGCGCCAGCAGCCAAGTGGGACTAGCGGGCGGGGAGCAGTTCTTC. The V call is TRBV4-1, the J call TRBJ2-1, with 12 positions matching TRBD2. The junction had 5 bases not matched to a gene; V was cut back by 1 base and J by 10 bases. The CDR3 extends over 15 amino acids. Germline V gives CDR1 MGHRA, CDR2 YSYEKL.

The chain joins TRBV5-6 to TRBJ1-1; TRBD1 aligns across 8 bases. V trimming: 3 bases; J trimming: 1 base; junction bases outside the gene matches: 5. CDR1 is SGHDT, CDR2 YYEEEE, per germline. The CDR3 loop spans 15 amino acids. CDR3 protein: CASSWGDRPNTEAFF. CDR3 nucleotide sequence: TGTGCCAGCAGCTGGGGGGACAGGCCGAACACTGAAGCTTTCTTT.

The chain couples TRBV4-1 to TRBJ2-7, with D possibly TRBD1 on 6 matching bases. The CDR3 covers 16 residues. Germline V gene sequence: CDR1 MGHRA, CDR2 YSYEKL. Trimming removed 4 bases at V and 6 bases at J, with 22 bases between. The chain's CDR3 is CASSLENRVWGPEQYF. CDR3 nucleotides: TGCGCCAGCAGCCTCGAAAACCGGGTCTGGGGGCCCGAGCAGTACTTC.

This chain uses TRBV6-1 with TRBJ1-2, with D possibly TRBD1 on 6 matching bases. Per the germline V gene, CDR1 is MNHNS and CDR2 is SASEGT. This CDR3 is 13 amino acids long. Trimming removed 2 bases at V and 10 bases at J, with 14 bases between. CDR3 nucleotide sequence: TGTGCCAGCAGTGAATCGCCTCGACAGGACTACACCTTC. This gives the protein CASSESPRQDYTF.

The chain carries TRBV6-5 and TRBJ2-5; weak D call: TRBD2 (5 bases). From germline, CDR1 is MNHEY and CDR2 SVGAGI. The V gene lost 2 bases and the J gene lost 3 bases, with 7 bases spanning the gap. The CDR3 contains 13 residues. In nucleotides, the CDR3 is TGTGCCAGCAGTTACCTGAGGGAAGAGACCCAGTACTTC. It is translated as CASSYLREETQYF.

J is TRBJ2-2 and V is TRBV19; 7 bases are a match to TRBD1. This CDR3 is built from 17 residues. Losses at the gene ends were 5 bases for V and 3 bases for J; bases not matched to a gene: 12. Germline CDR1 LNHDA, CDR2 SQIVND (reference sequence). This CDR3 reads CASSGGPRGQDTGELFF. The CDR3 DNA sequence: TGTGCCAGTAGTGGGGGCCCGAGGGGGCAGGACACCGGGGAGCTGTTTTTT.

This rearrangement joins TRBV7-9 to TRBJ2-5; a weak D match, TRBD1 (6 bases). Germline values: CDR1 SEHNR, CDR2 FQNEAQ (reference sequence). Trimming left V 2 bases short and J 5 bases short, with 15 bases between. The CDR3 runs 15 residues. The chain's CDR3 is CASSLTTGNTETQYF. CDR3 bases: TGTGCCAGCAGCTTAACAACAGGGAATACTGAGACCCAGTACTTC.

The rearrangement uses TRBV2 and TRBJ1-1; D unresolved. From germline, CDR1 is SNHLY and CDR2 FYNNEI. V lost 5 bases and J lost 0, with 16 bases in between. The CDR3 has 16 amino acids. The CDR3 sequence: CASSSRHRLVNTEAFF. Written as DNA, the CDR3 is TGTGCCAGCAGTTCACGACACCGTTTGGTGAACACTGAAGCTTTCTTT.

This clone was observed a few times. This chain links TRBV5-6 with TRBJ1-2; D gene unclear. Trimming stripped 9 bases from V and 8 bases from J, with 14 bases between. This CDR3 has 11 amino acids. Germline V CDR1 and CDR2: SGHDT, YYEEEE. The DNA of the CDR3 is TGTGCCAACCAGACGGAGCGAGGCTACACCTTC. Translated, it gives CANQTERGYTF.

The chain has TRBV7-2 and TRBJ1-1, with D maybe TRBD1 (5 bases). The CDR3 is made up of 14 amino acids. CDR1 and CDR2 from the germline V gene are SGHTA and FQGNSA. The germline V and J ends were trimmed by 3 bases and 4 bases, with 12 bases remaining between them. For the CDR3, the DNA is TGTGCCAGCAGCTTCCGCAGGGAGGTCACTGAAGCTTTCTTT. Encoded protein: CASSFRREVTEAFF.

V and J are TRBV30 and TRBJ1-3, with 8 bases that match TRBD1. The CDR3 runs 15 residues. Losses at the gene ends were 4 bases for V and 0 bases for J; bases not matched to a gene: 5. Germline assignment: CDR1 GTSNPN and CDR2 SVGIG (reference sequence). The chain's CDR3 is CAWNLDRDSGNTIYF. DNA for the CDR3: TGTGCCTGGAACCTGGACAGGGACTCTGGAAACACCATATATTTT.

The J gene is TRBJ2-5, the V gene TRBV4-3; TRBD1 matches at 7 bases. Losses at the gene ends were 0 bases for V and 4 bases for J; bases not matched to a gene: 5. From germline, CDR1 is LGHNA and CDR2 YSLEER. The CDR3 is made up of 15 amino acids. Here the CDR3 reads CASSQETGTLETQYF. Here the CDR3 DNA reads TGCGCCAGCAGCCAAGAGACAGGGACGTTAGAGACCCAGTACTTC.

The chain has TRBV5-4 and TRBJ2-1; 9 nucleotides line up with TRBD2. V shed 1 base, J shed 3 bases, and the junction held 2 bases outside the gene matches. CDR3 length: 15 residues. CDR1 is SGHNT and CDR2 is YYREEE in the germline V gene (reference sequence). CDR3 amino acids: CASSLPLAGYNEQFF. The CDR3 DNA reads TGTGCCAGCAGCTTGCCACTAGCGGGCTACAATGAGCAGTTCTTC.

V gene TRBV19 combines with J gene TRBJ2-1, with a possible D match to TRBD2 (6 bases). Trimming cost V 3 bases and J 1 base, with 10 bases left between them. CDR1 is LNHDA and CDR2 is SQIVND in the germline V gene (reference sequence). The CDR3 totals 15 residues. The CDR3 bases are TGTGCCAGTAGTATCCAGGAGGGGTCCTACAATGAGCAGTTCTTC. Translation gives CASSIQEGSYNEQFF.

The chain combines TRBV5-1 with TRBJ2-5; TRBD1 is a possible D gene (5 bases). CDR1 and CDR2 from the germline V gene are SGHRS and YFSETQ. Trimming removed 0 bases from V and 7 bases from J, with 13 bases in between. The CDR3 spans 14 residues. The CDR3 sequence is CASSLEDNLGTQYF. In nucleotides, the CDR3 is TGCGCCAGCAGCTTGGAGGACAACCTAGGGACCCAGTACTTC.